The present T cell receptor (beta chain) was sequenced within a study of T cell responses to AZD1222 COVID-19 vaccine. Study-wide results and caveats: Only six people who got AZD1222 tested seropositive at baseline. Donors were largely white British and mainly female; clonal diversity was possibly underestimated.

Germline CDR1 reads SGHTA; CDR2 reads FQGNSA. This CDR3 has 14 amino acids. With 3 bases clipped from V and 8 bases from J, the junction kept 8 bases outside the gene matches. This clone was observed a single time. Its antigen is as yet unknown. The table came from immunoSEQ multiplex PCR; TCRdb's copy has only in-frame clones and leaves some out. Of more than 150,000 clones in the sample, roughly 92% were seen once. The sample consisted of peripheral blood, taken on day 0 of AZD1222 vaccination. The chain links TRBV7-2 to TRBJ1-2, with 8 nucleotides matching TRBD1. This receptor was obtained from an adult in good health. The CDR3 coding sequence is TGTGCCAGCAGCTTCGTTACAGGGGACAGGGGCTACACCTTC. Translation: CASSFVTGDRGYTF. Full variable domain (rest looked up from reference TRBV7-2 and TRBJ1-2): GAGVSQSPSNKVTEKGKDVELRCDPISGHTALYWYRQSLGQGLEFLIYFQGNSAPDKSGLPSDRFSAERTGGSVSTLTIQRTQQEDSAVYLCASSFVTGDRGYTFGSGTRLTVV.